These T cell receptor beta chains were read from a single sample in a study of Graves' ophthalmopathy and Graves' hyperthyroidism. TCRdb re-derived calls from the multiplex PCR reads in MiXCR, one entry per CDR3 protein. The sample consists of hundreds of thousands of distinct CDR3 sequences, more than 20% of them appearing once. Sequencing was done on a sample of peripheral blood. Every receptor here comes from a woman aged 18-29 years with stable Graves' hyperthyroidism. Each CDR3 is given with its conserved first and last residue. The D gene is left open where the match is weak. Some rows have no size entry. The others give once, few or many, or a class for an expanded clone.

d_call: -
v_call: TRBV14
j_call: TRBJ1-5
clone_size: many
cdr3_nt: TGTGCCAGCAGCCGAGCAGGGAGGGGGGGCCCCCAGCATTTT
cdr3_aa: CASSRAGRGGPQHF

d_call: -
v_call: TRBV2
j_call: TRBJ2-5
clone_size: many
cdr3_nt: TGTGCCAGCAGTGAAGAGGTCCGTCGGGAGACCCAGTACTTC
cdr3_aa: CASSEEVRRETQYF

d_call: -
v_call: TRBV7-2
j_call: TRBJ1-2
clone_size: -
cdr3_nt: TGTGCCAGCACCGATCCGGGACTTCAACACGGGGGCTACACCTTC
cdr3_aa: CASTDPGLQHGGYTF

d_call: TRBD2
v_call: TRBV24-1
j_call: TRBJ2-5
clone_size: many
cdr3_nt: TGTGCCACCAGTGACCCGGGACTAGCGGGAGAGACCCAGTACTTC
cdr3_aa: CATSDPGLAGETQYF

d_call: -
v_call: TRBV6-5
j_call: TRBJ1-1
clone_size: many
cdr3_nt: TGTGCCAGCAGTTACAACACGAACACTGAAGCTTTCTTT
cdr3_aa: CASSYNTNTEAFF

d_call: TRBD2
v_call: TRBV19
j_call: TRBJ2-7
clone_size: many
cdr3_nt: TGTGCCAGTAGTTCCCAGCGGGAGGGTTACGAGCAGTACTTC
cdr3_aa: CASSSQREGYEQYF

d_call: TRBD1
v_call: TRBV6-2/TRBV6-3
j_call: TRBJ1-4
clone_size: -
cdr3_nt: TGTGCCAGCGGCGAGGGGACAGGGGGCTGGCGCGGTAATGAAAAACTGTTTTTT
cdr3_aa: CASGEGTGGWRGNEKLFF

d_call: -
v_call: TRBV12-3/TRBV12-4
j_call: TRBJ1-6
clone_size: many
cdr3_nt: TGTGCCAGCAGTTCGGGACTCAGGATAGGTTCACCCCTCCACTTT
cdr3_aa: CASSSGLRIGSPLHF

d_call: -
v_call: TRBV5-1
j_call: TRBJ2-5
clone_size: few
cdr3_nt: TGCGCCAGCAGTATGGGGCCTCCGAGGGAGACCCAGTACTTC
cdr3_aa: CASSMGPPRETQYF

d_call: TRBD1
v_call: TRBV6-1
j_call: TRBJ2-7
clone_size: many
cdr3_nt: TGTGCCAGCAGTGACTATGGGGACAGCTCCTACGAGCAGTACTTC
cdr3_aa: CASSDYGDSSYEQYF

d_call: -
v_call: TRBV11-1
j_call: TRBJ1-1
clone_size: -
cdr3_nt: TGTGCCAGCAGCCCTGAAGTGAACACTGAAGCTTGCTTT
cdr3_aa: CASSPEVNTEACF

d_call: -
v_call: TRBV24-1
j_call: TRBJ2-5
clone_size: many
cdr3_nt: TGTGCCACCAGTGATTTTATGGAGACCCAGTACTTC
cdr3_aa: CATSDFMETQYF

d_call: TRBD2
v_call: TRBV12-3/TRBV12-4
j_call: TRBJ2-2
clone_size: once
cdr3_nt: TGTGCCAGCAGCCTATTAGCGGGAGCGGTAACCGGGGAGCTGTTTTTT
cdr3_aa: CASSLLAGAVTGELFF

d_call: -
v_call: TRBV6-2/TRBV6-3
j_call: TRBJ2-7
clone_size: -
cdr3_nt: TGTGCCAGCAGTTACTCAAAGAGCGGGTTCTCCTACGAGCAGTACTTC
cdr3_aa: CASSYSKSGFSYEQYF

d_call: -
v_call: TRBV10-3
j_call: TRBJ2-7
clone_size: many
cdr3_nt: TGTGCCATCAGTGAGTCGACTCGAGACACCCCCTACGAGCAGTACTTC
cdr3_aa: CAISESTRDTPYEQYF

d_call: -
v_call: TRBV18
j_call: TRBJ1-5
clone_size: -
cdr3_nt: TGTGCCAGCTCACCGTTTGGCGCTAGCAATCAGCCCCAGCATTTT
cdr3_aa: CASSPFGASNQPQHF

d_call: -
v_call: TRBV5-1
j_call: TRBJ2-2
clone_size: many
cdr3_nt: TGCGCCAGCAGCGTTCTCAGGCGAAGAAACACCGGGGAGCTGTTTTTT
cdr3_aa: CASSVLRRRNTGELFF

d_call: -
v_call: TRBV20-1
j_call: TRBJ1-1
clone_size: many
cdr3_nt: TGCAGTGCTTTACAGGGTTACACTGAAGCTTTCTTC
cdr3_aa: CSALQGYTEAFF

d_call: TRBD1
v_call: TRBV3-1
j_call: TRBJ1-6
clone_size: many
cdr3_nt: TGTGCCAGCAGCACCCGGACAGGAACCTACTATAATTCACCCCTCCACTTT
cdr3_aa: CASSTRTGTYYNSPLHF

d_call: -
v_call: TRBV12-3/TRBV12-4
j_call: TRBJ2-7
clone_size: many
cdr3_nt: TGTGCCAGCAGTTTAGCACTGGAGACCTACGAGCAGTACTTC
cdr3_aa: CASSLALETYEQYF

d_call: TRBD2
v_call: TRBV7-2
j_call: TRBJ2-5
clone_size: few
cdr3_nt: TGTGCCAGCAGCTTAGGGACTAGCGGGCGACAAGAGACCCAGTACTTC
cdr3_aa: CASSLGTSGRQETQYF

d_call: -
v_call: TRBV11-3
j_call: TRBJ2-7
clone_size: -
cdr3_nt: TGTGCCAGTAAGGAGCGGAAGGCCTACGAGCAGTACTTC
cdr3_aa: CASKERKAYEQYF

d_call: -
v_call: TRBV20-1
j_call: TRBJ1-1
clone_size: many
cdr3_nt: TGCAGTGCTAGAGATTTTTTCGCTGAAGCTTTCTTT
cdr3_aa: CSARDFFAEAFF

d_call: TRBD2
v_call: TRBV6-1
j_call: TRBJ2-1
clone_size: many
cdr3_nt: TGTGCCGCAGGCGGGACTAGCGGTTACAATGAGCAGTTCTTC
cdr3_aa: CAAGGTSGYNEQFF

d_call: TRBD2
v_call: TRBV28
j_call: TRBJ2-2
clone_size: many
cdr3_nt: TGTGCCAGCAGTTTATCGTCCCCTAGCGGGAACGTCGGAGACACCGGGGAGCTGTTTTTT
cdr3_aa: CASSLSSPSGNVGDTGELFF

d_call: TRBD2
v_call: TRBV12-3/TRBV12-4
j_call: TRBJ2-5
clone_size: few
cdr3_nt: TGTGCCAGCAGTTTTTCCCGCACTAGCGGGGGGGCCCATGAGACCCAGTACTTC
cdr3_aa: CASSFSRTSGGAHETQYF

d_call: -
v_call: TRBV28
j_call: TRBJ2-7
clone_size: many
cdr3_nt: TGTGCCAGCAGACCCGGGACATCCCTCTACGAGCAGTACTTC
cdr3_aa: CASRPGTSLYEQYF

d_call: TRBD1
v_call: TRBV12-3/TRBV12-4
j_call: TRBJ1-5
clone_size: -
cdr3_nt: TGTGCTAGCAGTTTAGTAGCTCACGACAGGGGCAATCAGCCCCAGCATTTT
cdr3_aa: CASSLVAHDRGNQPQHF

d_call: -
v_call: TRBV28
j_call: TRBJ2-5
clone_size: many
cdr3_nt: TGTGCCAGCAGTGAAAGGGGCCAAGAGACCAAGTACTTC
cdr3_aa: CASSERGQETKYF

d_call: -
v_call: TRBV20-1
j_call: TRBJ2-5
clone_size: -
cdr3_nt: TGCAGTGCTCCTCGGACAACCCAAGAGACCCAGTACTTC
cdr3_aa: CSAPRTTQETQYF

d_call: -
v_call: TRBV13
j_call: TRBJ1-6
clone_size: many
cdr3_nt: TGTGCCAGCAGCTTAGCGGGGGATAATTCACCCCTCCACTTT
cdr3_aa: CASSLAGDNSPLHF

d_call: -
v_call: TRBV9
j_call: TRBJ1-2
clone_size: many
cdr3_nt: TGTGCCAGCAGCGTTGGATATAACCAATATGGCTACACCTTC
cdr3_aa: CASSVGYNQYGYTF

d_call: -
v_call: TRBV20-1
j_call: TRBJ2-2
clone_size: many
cdr3_nt: TGCAGTGCTAGAGTTCCAGGGAACACCGGGGAGCTGTTTTTT
cdr3_aa: CSARVPGNTGELFF

d_call: TRBD1
v_call: TRBV27
j_call: TRBJ1-5
clone_size: many
cdr3_nt: TGTGCCAGCAGTCCTCAATTTGGACAGGGACAGCCCCAGCATTTT
cdr3_aa: CASSPQFGQGQPQHF

d_call: TRBD1
v_call: TRBV5-8
j_call: TRBJ2-7
clone_size: many
cdr3_nt: TGTGCCAGCAGCTCCGGGACAGGGTCCGACGAGCAGTACTTC
cdr3_aa: CASSSGTGSDEQYF

d_call: TRBD1
v_call: TRBV11-2
j_call: TRBJ1-6
clone_size: many
cdr3_nt: TGTGCCAGCAGCCTTGACAGGGGGTCACCCCTCCACTTT
cdr3_aa: CASSLDRGSPLHF

d_call: TRBD2
v_call: TRBV6-2/TRBV6-3
j_call: TRBJ2-5
clone_size: many
cdr3_nt: TGTGCCAGCACCTATTCTGTGGCGGGAGGTGAGACCCAGTACTTC
cdr3_aa: CASTYSVAGGETQYF

d_call: TRBD2
v_call: TRBV7-9
j_call: TRBJ2-2
clone_size: -
cdr3_nt: TGTGCCAGTCTACGGGCTAGCGGCACCGGGGAGCTGTTTTTT
cdr3_aa: CASLRASGTGELFF

d_call: -
v_call: TRBV20-1
j_call: TRBJ2-7
clone_size: -
cdr3_nt: TGCAGTGCCTCGGGGTCCGTATACGATCAGTACTTC
cdr3_aa: CSASGSVYDQYF

d_call: -
v_call: TRBV6-2/TRBV6-3
j_call: TRBJ1-1
clone_size: -
cdr3_nt: TGTGCCAGCAGTTACGCGTCTCACCTTGGGGACACTGAAGCTTTCTTT
cdr3_aa: CASSYASHLGDTEAFF

d_call: -
v_call: TRBV29-1
j_call: TRBJ1-1
clone_size: -
cdr3_nt: TGCAGCGTTGAAAGGTACAACACTGAAGCTTTCTTT
cdr3_aa: CSVERYNTEAFF

d_call: TRBD2
v_call: TRBV29-1
j_call: TRBJ2-7
clone_size: many
cdr3_nt: TGCAGCGTTGAGGACTCTAGCGGGAATGGATACGAGCAGTACTTC
cdr3_aa: CSVEDSSGNGYEQYF

d_call: -
v_call: TRBV2
j_call: TRBJ2-4
clone_size: many
cdr3_nt: TGTGCCAGCAGTGAAGGTGGGGGTGTAGCCAAAAACATTCAGTACTTC
cdr3_aa: CASSEGGGVAKNIQYF

d_call: -
v_call: TRBV7-2
j_call: TRBJ2-7
clone_size: many
cdr3_nt: TGTGCCAGCAGCGCTCGGGGTGGCTCCTCCTACGAGCAGTACTTC
cdr3_aa: CASSARGGSSYEQYF

d_call: -
v_call: TRBV6-1
j_call: TRBJ2-7
clone_size: many
cdr3_nt: TGTGCCAGCAGTACGAACATATGGCCCTACGAGCAGTACTTC
cdr3_aa: CASSTNIWPYEQYF

d_call: TRBD1
v_call: TRBV27
j_call: TRBJ1-6
clone_size: many
cdr3_nt: TGTGCCAGCAGTTCCGCCGGGACAGAAAATTCACCCCTCCACTTT
cdr3_aa: CASSSAGTENSPLHF

d_call: -
v_call: TRBV28
j_call: TRBJ2-4
clone_size: -
cdr3_nt: TGTGCCAGCAGCCCGGCAGGGCTTCGTTTCGGAGCCAAAAACATTCAGTACTTC
cdr3_aa: CASSPAGLRFGAKNIQYF

d_call: -
v_call: TRBV4-3
j_call: TRBJ2-5
clone_size: many
cdr3_nt: TGCGCCAGCAGCCACCTCTATGGCCAAGAGACCCAGTACTTC
cdr3_aa: CASSHLYGQETQYF

d_call: -
v_call: TRBV7-3
j_call: TRBJ1-1
clone_size: many
cdr3_nt: TGTGCCAGCAGCTTCTATAGTGACACTGAAGCTTTCTTT
cdr3_aa: CASSFYSDTEAFF

d_call: -
v_call: TRBV20-1
j_call: TRBJ1-2
clone_size: many
cdr3_nt: TGCAGTGCTAGTCGGGGGAATTTCTATGGCTACACCTTC
cdr3_aa: CSASRGNFYGYTF

d_call: TRBD2
v_call: TRBV10-3
j_call: TRBJ2-7
clone_size: many
cdr3_nt: TGTGCCACCCGGGAGGAATCTGGGGTCTACGAGCAGTACTTC
cdr3_aa: CATREESGVYEQYF